This T cell receptor (beta chain) was retrieved from a study of patients and donors after allogeneic stem cell transplantation. In TCRdb, the RT-PCR reads were re-called with MiXCR into one record per CDR3 protein. This sample has about 87,000 distinct CDR3 sequences, with around 5% found just once. From germline, CDR1 is SEHNR and CDR2 FQNEAQ (reference sequence). The CDR3 has 13 amino acids. The V and J ends lost 5 bases and 9 bases respectively, with 14 bases between them. There are a few counts of this clonotype. The TCR was taken from a human donor who was either an allogeneic HSCT recipient or a stem cell or donor lymphocyte infusion donor (not recorded which). It is not recorded whose cells these are; they may come from a transplant donor. The sequenced material came from blood, either unsorted or a sorted T cell fraction (not recorded which). The gene calls are TRBV7-9 and TRBJ2-1; D is unresolved. CDR3 DNA sequence: TGTGCCAGCAGCCCCCTCTTCTACGGTGAGCAGTTCTTC. It yields the protein CASSPLFYGEQFF. The variable domain in full, completed from reference TRBV7-9 and TRBJ2-1, reads DTGVSQNPRHKITKRGQNVTFRCDPISEHNRLYWYRQTLGQGPEFLTYFQNEAQLEKSRLLSDRFSAERPKGSFSTLEIQRTEQGDSAMYLCASSPLFYGEQFFGPGTRLTVL.